This T cell receptor beta chain was sequenced for a study of T cell changes during pregnancy in multiple sclerosis. In its sample, this clone was seen a few times. Sequencing was performed with immunoSEQ multiplex PCR; in TCRdb, only in-frame clones are kept and a portion is missing. The sample holds roughly 73,000 clones, more than 80% seen once. The CDR3 runs to 15 residues. Trimming shortened V by 5 bases and J by 8 bases, and 19 bases separated the two germline ends. Per germline, CDR1 MNHEY and CDR2 SMNVEV (reference sequence). The sequenced sample was peripheral blood, obtained in the second trimester of pregnancy. The sequence came from a female donor in good health, enrolled as a control in a pregnancy study. The rearrangement uses TRBV27 and TRBJ1-5; D is perhaps TRBD1 (5 bases). CDR3 DNA: TGTGCCAGCAGTGTCACGGGGGACGCAAGAAAGCCCCAGCATTTT. As protein: CASSVTGDARKPQHF.